These 7 T cell receptor beta chains were sequenced from one sample in a study of OX40 agonist ivuxolimab in advanced cancers. TCRdb's copy holds only in-frame clones and misses some; the assay was immunoSEQ multiplex PCR. The sample holds 44,000 or so clones; 80% are singletons and the top ten take roughly 7%. This material consisted of CD4+ or CD8+ T cells sorted from blood, taken in a trial of the OX40 agonist ivuxolimab. These receptors all come from an adult with an advanced solid tumor such as melanoma, head and neck, liver or kidney cancer.

This clone appeared a single time. The chain employs TRBV7-8 and TRBJ1-2; D is uncertain. CDR3 length: 15 amino acids. Germline CDR1 SGHVS, CDR2 FQNEAQ. With 1 base removed from V and 4 bases from J, the gap between germline ends came to 13 bases. CDR3 amino acids: CASSLEVRSFYGYTF. The CDR3 DNA sequence: TGTGCCAGCAGCTTAGAAGTACGCAGTTTCTATGGCTACACCTTC. Drawing the rest from reference TRBV7-8 and TRBJ1-2, the complete variable domain is GAGVSQSPRYKVAKRGQDVALRCDPISGHVSLFWYQQALGQGPEFLTYFQNEAQLDKSGLPSDRFFAERPEGSVSTLKIQRTQQEDSAVYLCASSLEVRSFYGYTFGSGTRLTVV.

The CDR3: CASSEYARNSYEQYF. The CDR3 DNA sequence: TGTGCCAGCAGTGAATATGCACGGAACTCCTACGAGCAGTACTTC. The chain uses TRBV25-1 and TRBJ2-7; D not resolved. V was pared by 0 bases and J by 0 bases, with 9 bases between. Germline CDR1 MGHDK, CDR2 SYGVNS. The CDR3 has 15 residues.

DNA for the CDR3: TGTGCCAGCAGTCCATTACTAGCGGGAGGAAACAATGAGCAGTTCTTC. Encoded protein: CASSPLLAGGNNEQFF. J is TRBJ2-1 and V is TRBV27; 12 bases are shared with TRBD2. Germline V gene lookup returns CDR1 MNHEY and CDR2 SMNVEV (reference sequence). The V segment lost 5 bases and the J segment 5 bases; nucleotides outside the gene matches: 7. CDR3 size: 16 residues.

V gene TRBV5-4 combines with J gene TRBJ2-5; TRBD2 is a possible D gene (5 bases). The CDR3 spans 15 residues. Per germline, CDR1 SGHNT and CDR2 YYREEE (reference sequence). The V gene lost 0 bases and the J gene lost 1 base, with 10 bases spanning the gap. The CDR3 protein is CASSLDGLLQETQYF. The CDR3 nucleotides are TGTGCCAGCAGCTTGGATGGACTCCTCCAAGAGACCCAGTACTTC.

The table lists this clone with a few counts. The chain has TRBV6-5 and TRBJ1-1; no reliable D call. The CDR3 is made up of 16 amino acids. Per germline, CDR1 MNHEY and CDR2 SVGAGI. V lost 2 bases, J lost 1 base, and 14 bases lay in between. This chain's CDR3 is CASSYGPSGGNTEAFF. The CDR3 bases are TGTGCCAGCAGTTACGGACCGAGCGGAGGGAACACTGAAGCTTTCTTT.

This sequence joins TRBV4-1 and TRBJ2-3; 9 positions agree with TRBD2. This CDR3 has 14 amino acids. The ends lost 4 bases at V and 4 bases at J; junction bases unmatched: 3. CDR1 and CDR2 from the germline V gene are MGHRA and YSYEKL. CDR3 loop: CASSLLAGSDTQYF. The CDR3 bases are TGCGCCAGCAGCCTGCTAGCGGGATCAGATACGCAGTATTTT.

V gene TRBV11-2 combines with J gene TRBJ1-1; tentatively, D is TRBD1 (6 bases). Trimming cost V 1 base and J 2 bases, with 17 bases left between them. From germline, CDR1 is SGHAT and CDR2 FQNNGV. This CDR3 has 17 amino acids. In DNA, the CDR3 is TGTGCCAGCAGCTTAGCGGCGGGGGCAACGGTTAACACTGAAGCTTTCTTT. Translated, it gives CASSLAAGATVNTEAFF.